This T cell receptor (beta chain) was identified during a study of T cells after somatic rescue of genetic block. CDR1 is SGDLS, CDR2 YYNGEE, per germline. The V gene lost 0 bases and the J gene lost 2 bases, with 5 bases spanning the gap. The CDR3 is 14 residues long. Generated by immunoSEQ multiplex PCR, the TCRdb table keeps only in-frame clones and is missing some. The sample comprises 55,000 or so clones, 90% to 97% of which are singletons, and under 0.095% rests with the top ten. The sequence came from a child less than two years old. V is TRBV9 and J is TRBJ2-2; D call uncertain. Sequencing used peripheral blood mononuclear cells (PBMCs). CDR3 DNA: TGTGCCAGCAGCGTAGGGCACAACACCGGGGAGCTGTTTTTT. It codes for CASSVGHNTGELFF.